The T cell receptor (beta chain) under discussion was sequenced for a study of T cells in Graves' hyperthyroidism and ophthalmopathy. Findings and caveats of the study: Ophthalmopathy could be told apart from stable hyperthyroidism with a 13 V-J model.

The investigators amplified TCR beta CDR3 regions from RNA transcripts. HTBI primers were used for first-round RT-PCR of the TCR CDR3. One entry per CDR3 protein, called by TCRdb with MiXCR from the multiplex PCR reads. This sample has hundreds of thousands of distinct CDR3 sequences, with about 15% found just once. Worth noting for this clonotype: The antigen is undetermined.

The cohort's ophthalmopathy patients, a group with duration under 3 months, had a Clinical Activity Score of at least 3 and a NOSPECS grade of at least 4. The diagnoses drew upon clinical symptoms, serum thyroxine and TRAb, thyroid ultrasound and orbital computed tomography. This receptor was obtained from a man aged 18-30 years with Graves' ophthalmopathy. Sequencing was carried out using blood.

The CDR3 DNA follows: TGTGCCAGTAGTCGGGGGGTATTCTACGAGCAGTACTTC. Its protein product is CASSRGVFYEQYF. The V call is TRBV19, the J call TRBJ2-7, with 7 bases identical to TRBD2. V gave up 5 bases and J gave up 3 bases; unmatched junction bases: 4. CDR3 length equals 13 residues. The V gene's germline CDR1 is LNHDA and CDR2 SQIVND (reference sequence). Supplemented by reference TRBV19 and TRBJ2-7, the full variable domain reads DGGITQSPKYLFRKEGQNVTLSCEQNLNHDAMYWYRQDPGQGLRLIYYSQIVNDFQKGDIAEGYSVSREKKESFPLTVTSAQKNPTAFYLCASSRGVFYEQYFGPGTRLTVT.